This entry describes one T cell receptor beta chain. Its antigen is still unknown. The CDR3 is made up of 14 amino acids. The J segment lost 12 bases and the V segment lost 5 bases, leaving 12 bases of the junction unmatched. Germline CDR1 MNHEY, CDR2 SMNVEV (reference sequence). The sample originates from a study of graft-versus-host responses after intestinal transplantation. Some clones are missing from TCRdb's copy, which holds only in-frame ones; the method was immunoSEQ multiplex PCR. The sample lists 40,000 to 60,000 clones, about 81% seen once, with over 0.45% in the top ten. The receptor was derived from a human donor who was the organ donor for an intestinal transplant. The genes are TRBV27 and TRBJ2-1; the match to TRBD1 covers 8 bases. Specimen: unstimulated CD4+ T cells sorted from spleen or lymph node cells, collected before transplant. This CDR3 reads CASSPRTGFGGQFF. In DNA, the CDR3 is TGTGCCAGCAGTCCACGGACAGGGTTTGGGGGGCAGTTCTTC.